The clone carrying this T cell receptor (beta chain) was seen just once. Its target is unknown. This specimen belongs to a study of cytomegalovirus exposure and HLA in healthy donors. Overall study findings and caveats: Rare sequences made up most TCRs, while some public TCRs were found in many donors.

CDR1 and CDR2 (germline): SGHTA, FQGNSA. CDR3 length: 13 amino acids. Both 60 Vbeta primers and 13 Jbeta primers went into the PCR. Per the authors' pipeline: About 10 million shared chains were among around 80 million unique TCR beta chains counted in a later analysis. The table came from immunoSEQ multiplex PCR; TCRdb's copy has only in-frame clones and leaves some out. V and J calls and clone size come straight from that table; D and trimming were deduced from the DNA. In the table there are about 190,000 clones, 81% of which are singletons. The sequence was obtained from a woman younger than 30 in good health and CMV-seropositive. V is TRBV7-2 and J is TRBJ2-7; 9 positions agree with TRBD2. Source material: PBMCs. The CDR3 DNA is TGTGCCAGCAGCTTTCGCTTAGCGGGGGAGCGGTACGTC. This sequence encodes CASSFRLAGERYV.